Each of the 25 T cell receptor beta chains below was sequenced from the same sample in a study of OX40 agonist ivuxolimab in advanced cancers. Measured with immunoSEQ multiplex PCR; TCRdb has only the in-frame clones, and not every one. The repertoire holds about 68,000 clones, with about 79% as singletons. The sequencing here drew on CD4+ or CD8+ T cells sorted from blood, taken in a trial of the OX40 agonist ivuxolimab. These receptors came from an adult with an advanced solid tumor such as melanoma, head and neck, liver or kidney cancer.

This sequence joins TRBV6-5 and TRBJ1-6; TRBD1 is a possible D gene (5 bases). The V end was cut by 0 bases, the J end by 8 bases, with 11 bases between. Germline-derived CDR1 and CDR2 are MNHEY and SVGAGI. This CDR3 region has 15 residues. CDR3 sequence: CASSYSAGSDSPLHF. For the CDR3, the DNA is TGTGCCAGCAGTTACTCGGCAGGGTCGGATTCACCCCTCCACTTT.

This rearrangement joins TRBV5-1 to TRBJ1-1, with no clear D. This CDR3 region has 14 residues. The V gene lost 2 bases and the J gene lost 8 bases, with 16 bases spanning the gap. Germline-derived CDR1 and CDR2 are SGHRS and YFSETQ. The DNA for the CDR3 is TGCGCCAGCAGCTTAACTTCGGGTGGTTCCGAAGCTTTCTTT. Translated: CASSLTSGGSEAFF.

This clone was seen repeatedly, ten times or more. The V call is TRBV6-5, the J call TRBJ1-2, with D possibly TRBD1 on 5 matching bases. The germline CDR1 and CDR2 sequences are MNHEY and SVGAGI. V was trimmed by 9 bases and J by 5 bases, leaving 19 bases between them. The CDR3 is 14 residues long. DNA for the CDR3: TGTGCCAGTTCAGACAGACCCACTTTATATGGCTACACCTTC. Its translation is CASSDRPTLYGYTF.

This clone was found once. This chain connects TRBV6-1 to TRBJ2-1, with 8 bases lining up with TRBD1. With 1 base clipped from V and 7 bases from J, the junction kept 9 bases outside the gene matches. CDR3 length: 16 amino acids. Germline V CDR1 and CDR2: MNHNS, SASEGT. Here the CDR3 DNA reads TGTGCCAGCAGTGAAGGTCTAGGCAGGGGGCGTAATGAGCAGTTCTTC. Translating it yields CASSEGLGRGRNEQFF.

The chain combines TRBV11-2 with TRBJ2-1; D not certain. V was pared by 4 bases and J by 6 bases, with 13 bases between. From germline, CDR1 is SGHAT and CDR2 FQNNGV. The CDR3 is 14 amino acids. CDR3 amino acids: CASSSLSSLNEQFF. The CDR3 DNA is TGTGCCAGCAGCTCCTTAAGCAGCCTCAATGAGCAGTTCTTC.

The chain carries TRBV5-8 and TRBJ1-5; unclear D gene. This CDR3 comprises 16 residues. Germline V gene data show CDR1 as SGHTS and CDR2 as YDEGEE. Trimming took off 4 bases at V and 0 bases at J, with 14 bases between the two ends. This chain's CDR3 is CASSDFGLNSNQPQHF. The CDR3 DNA is TGTGCCAGCAGCGACTTCGGTCTAAATAGCAATCAGCCCCAGCATTTT.

Details on this clone: This sample includes further DNA sequences coding for the same CDR3. The V and J genes are TRBV7-9 and TRBJ2-1; no definite D call. Germline V gene data show CDR1 as SEHNR and CDR2 as FQNEAQ (reference sequence). The CDR3 extends over 11 amino acids. Trimming shortened V by 5 bases and J by 4 bases, and 3 bases separated the two germline ends. For the CDR3, the DNA is TGTGCCAGCAGCGCTTACAATGAGCAGTTCTTC. It translates to CASSAYNEQFF.

The CDR3 loop reads CASREKNTEAFF. CDR3 bases: TGTGCCAGCAGAGAGAAGAACACTGAAGCTTTCTTT. V and J are TRBV6-1 and TRBJ1-1; D unclear. This CDR3 region has 12 residues. The germline V gene has CDR1 MNHNS and CDR2 SASEGT. V was trimmed by 6 bases and J by 1 base, leaving 6 bases between them.

The chain recombines TRBV28 with TRBJ2-3, with D perhaps matching TRBD2 (6 bases). CDR3 length equals 12 residues. CDR1 MDHEN and CDR2 SYDVKM come from the germline V gene. Deletions cut 7 bases from V and 6 bases from J, with 11 bases between. This CDR3 reads CASTQAGDTQYF. The CDR3, as DNA: TGTGCCAGCACGCAGGCGGGGGATACGCAGTATTTT.

CDR3 sequence (DNA): TGTGCCTGGAGTTCCGGACGAAAAAACAATGAGCAGTTCTTC. It codes for CAWSSGRKNNEQFF. The rearrangement links TRBV30 to TRBJ2-1, with D uncertain. V lost 2 bases and J lost 5, with 13 bases in between. CDR1 is GTSNPN and CDR2 is SVGIG in the germline V gene (reference sequence). The CDR3 totals 14 residues.

A word on this clone: Other DNA sequences in the same sample also yield this CDR3. The gene calls are TRBV18 and TRBJ1-1; a possible D gene is TRBD1 (6 bases). V was pared by 3 bases and J by 0 bases, with 8 bases between. The CDR3 is 14 amino acids. CDR1 is KGHSH and CDR2 is LQKENI in the germline V gene. This chain's CDR3 is CASSPGQLNTEAFF. DNA of the CDR3: TGTGCCAGCTCACCTGGACAGCTGAACACTGAAGCTTTCTTT.

With respect to this clone: The junction departs from the called germline gene at one end, perhaps through a read error. CDR3: CASSAGLTKLF. DNA of the CDR3: TGTGCCAGCAGCGCCGGGCTCACGAAGTTATTC. This chain joins TRBV7-2 and TRBJ1-2; no definite D call. This CDR3 spans 11 amino acids. Germline V CDR1 and CDR2: SGHTA, FQGNSA. The whole variable domain, filled in from reference TRBV7-2 and TRBJ1-2, reads GAGVSQSPSNKVTEKGKDVELRCDPISGHTALYWYRQSLGQGLEFLIYFQGNSAPDKSGLPSDRFSAERTGGSVSTLTIQRTQQEDSAVYLCASSAGLTKLFGSGTRLTVV.

The CDR3 DNA reads TGTGCCAGCAGTCTTGACAGGTATGACTACGAGCAGTACTTC. Encoded protein: CASSLDRYDYEQYF. This chain links TRBV27 with TRBJ2-7; D possibly corresponds to TRBD1 (6 bases). Germline values: CDR1 MNHEY, CDR2 SMNVEV (reference sequence). Trimming shortened V by 5 bases and J by 3 bases, and 14 bases separated the two germline ends. The CDR3 is 14 residues long.

The sample holds one count of this clone. The chain couples TRBV7-2 to TRBJ1-1; D is unresolved. Trimming left V 1 base short and J 8 bases short, with 11 bases between. Germline V gives CDR1 SGHTA, CDR2 FQGNSA. CDR3 size: 13 residues. The chain's CDR3 is CASSLVITQEAFF. The CDR3 DNA follows: TGTGCCAGCAGCTTAGTTATAACCCAAGAAGCTTTCTTT.

This clone has more than one count but fewer than ten. The chain carries TRBV12-5 and TRBJ2-2; D possibly corresponds to TRBD1 (5 bases). From germline, CDR1 is LGHNT and CDR2 FRNRAP. CDR3 size: 15 residues. With 1 base removed from V and 4 bases from J, the gap between germline ends came to 10 bases. This CDR3 reads CASGLGQLGTGELFF. Written as DNA, the CDR3 is TGTGCTAGTGGTTTGGGACAGTTGGGCACCGGGGAGCTGTTTTTT.

V usage is TRBV28 and J usage is TRBJ2-7; tentative D call: TRBD1 (6 bases). Deletions cut 6 bases from V and 9 bases from J, with 15 bases between. This CDR3 region has 12 residues. Germline V gene lookup returns CDR1 MDHEN and CDR2 SYDVKM. The CDR3 bases are TGTGCCAGCAGGATCCCGGACAGACCGCAGTACTTC. Translated, it gives CASRIPDRPQYF.

The rearrangement joins TRBV7-2 to TRBJ2-1; the D is unclear. The CDR3 is 11 amino acids. Germline CDR1 is SGHTA and CDR2 is FQGNSA. V lost 10 bases, J lost 0 bases, and 4 bases lay in between. The CDR3 DNA is TGTGCCACCGCCTCCTACAATGAGCAGTTCTTC. Its translation: CATASYNEQFF.

This chain joins TRBV28 and TRBJ1-2, with D tentatively TRBD1 (6 bases). Per the germline V gene, CDR1 is MDHEN and CDR2 is SYDVKM. The V and J ends lost 7 bases and 2 bases respectively, with 14 bases between them. This CDR3 is 14 amino acids long. The CDR3 DNA follows: TGTGCCAGCACTACCCTACAGGGAAACTATGGCTACACCTTC. Its protein product is CASTTLQGNYGYTF.

The chain is built from TRBV9 and TRBJ2-2; the match to TRBD2 covers 7 bases. This CDR3 has 15 amino acids. The V segment lost 0 bases and the J segment 7 bases; nucleotides outside the gene matches: 6. The germline V gene encodes CDR1 SGDLS and CDR2 YYNGEE. The CDR3 sequence is CASSVGGEGVGELFF. As DNA, the CDR3 is TGTGCCAGCAGCGTAGGAGGGGAGGGTGTCGGGGAGCTGTTTTTT.

V usage is TRBV28 and J usage is TRBJ2-1, with 8 bases identical to TRBD1. CDR3 length equals 16 residues. The V gene end was trimmed by 4 bases and the J gene end by 7 bases; junction bases not matched to a gene: 12. Germline values: CDR1 MDHEN, CDR2 SYDVKM. CDR3 bases: TGTGCCAGCAGTTCGATCTCCGGAACAGGGGGGAATGAGCAGTTCTTC. Its translation is CASSSISGTGGNEQFF. The full variable domain, rest sourced from reference TRBV28 and TRBJ2-1, is DVKVTQSSRYLVKRTGEKVFLECVQDMDHENMFWYRQDPGLGLRLIYFSYDVKMKEKGDIPEGYSVSREKKERFSLILESASTNQTSMYLCASSSISGTGGNEQFFGPGTRLTVL.

In the case of this clone: The junction departs from germline at one end; a sequencing error may be responsible. V usage is TRBV5-5 and J usage is TRBJ2-1; D is unclear. CDR3 length equals 15 residues. Germline V gene lookup returns CDR1 SGHKS and CDR2 YYEKEE (reference sequence). The CDR3 reads CASRLGVSSYNEQFF. As DNA, the CDR3 is TGTGCCAGCAGATTGGGCGTGAGCTCCTACAATGAGCAGTTCTTC.

The V call is TRBV19, the J call TRBJ2-7, with a weak D call TRBD2 (5 bases). Germline CDR1 is LNHDA and CDR2 is SQIVND (reference sequence). The V and J ends lost 6 bases and 5 bases respectively, with 14 bases between them. The CDR3 covers 13 residues. CDR3 sequence reads: CASSHKEGNEQYF. The CDR3 DNA sequence: TGTGCCAGTAGCCATAAAGAGGGTAACGAGCAGTACTTC.

In its sample, this clone was seen once. The chain recombines TRBV6-1 with TRBJ2-7, with 9 bases aligning to TRBD1. The CDR3 loop spans 13 amino acids. V was pared by 6 bases and J by 7 bases, with 7 bases of the junction left unmatched. In germline, CDR1 is MNHNS, CDR2 SASEGT. The CDR3: CASSLDRGWEQYF. Here the CDR3 DNA reads TGTGCCAGCAGCTTGGACAGGGGCTGGGAGCAGTACTTC.

The chain combines TRBV11-2 with TRBJ1-1; 8 bases align to TRBD1. Germline CDR1 SGHAT, CDR2 FQNNGV. The trim removed 1 base at V and 0 bases at J, leaving 4 bases unmatched. The length of the CDR3 is 16 residues. CDR3 DNA: TGTGCCAGCAGCTTAGGCCCAGGGGGCCTGAACACTGAAGCTTTCTTT. Amino acids: CASSLGPGGLNTEAFF.

This clone has a single count. The chain recombines TRBV5-6 with TRBJ2-5, with D perhaps given as TRBD1 or TRBD2 (5 bases each). The germline V gene has CDR1 SGHDT and CDR2 YYEEEE. There are 14 residues in the CDR3. With 4 bases removed from V and 3 bases from J, the gap between germline ends came to 13 bases. DNA of the CDR3: TGTGCCAGCAGCCACATTATGGGGGAAGAGACCCAGTACTTC. Translation: CASSHIMGEETQYF.